This T cell receptor (beta chain) was captured in a study of radiotherapy plus CTLA-4 blockade in lung cancer. Study summary: Roughly a sixth of enrolled patients responded objectively, and more than 25% had disease control. Points from the study as a whole: Best predicting response, reportedly, were early blood T cell clone dynamics, with interferon-beta.

The CDR3 extends over 15 amino acids. The V end lost 2 bases, the J end lost 7 bases, and 15 bases lay between the germline ends. Germline values: CDR1 MNHNS, CDR2 SASEGT. This clone was found once. Antigen specificity is unknown. TCRdb's table, derived via immunoSEQ multiplex PCR, lists solely in-frame clones and lacks some. This sample has 45,000 to 75,000 clones, with more than 60% found just once. Focal radiation plus CTLA-4 blockade with ipilimumab was administered to patients who had chemo-refractory metastatic non-small-cell lung cancer. The sequencing used peripheral blood, collected from a patient treated with radiotherapy plus ipilimumab. The chain recombines TRBV6-1 with TRBJ2-1; D is possibly TRBD1 (5 bases). This TCR was recovered from a human donor with non-small cell lung cancer who had a partial response to radiotherapy plus ipilimumab. CDR3 sequence: CASSERRRQTNEQFF. CDR3 coding DNA: TGTGCCAGCAGTGAACGTAGGCGACAGACGAATGAGCAGTTCTTC.